This TCR beta chain was identified during a study of blood T cell repertoires in COVID-19. Across the whole study: Collection of acute and convalescent COVID-19 samples took place in the United States, Italy and Spain. T cells, B-cell-depleted T cells, or PBMCs supplied cDNA or gDNA.

As processed by the authors: Amplification of reference gene primers provided the estimated nucleated cell counts. Here immunoSEQ multiplex PCR was the method, and the copy in TCRdb shows in-frame clones only, minus some. The DNA was the basis for D and trimming; V, J and clone size are from that table. Of around 270,000 clones listed, 75% to 90% are singletons. Germline V CDR1 and CDR2: SGDLS, YYNGEE. Trimming took off 4 bases at V and 3 bases at J, with 16 bases between the two ends. This CDR3 contains 16 residues. The chain links TRBV9 to TRBJ2-2; maybe TRBD1 (6 bases). This sequence was found in a man aged 25-40 years with acute or convalescent COVID-19. Sequenced material: peripheral blood. In DNA form, the CDR3 reads TGTGCCAGCAGCCCCCTACTGAGACAGGACACCGGGGAGCTGTTTTTT. Residues: CASSPLLRQDTGELFF.